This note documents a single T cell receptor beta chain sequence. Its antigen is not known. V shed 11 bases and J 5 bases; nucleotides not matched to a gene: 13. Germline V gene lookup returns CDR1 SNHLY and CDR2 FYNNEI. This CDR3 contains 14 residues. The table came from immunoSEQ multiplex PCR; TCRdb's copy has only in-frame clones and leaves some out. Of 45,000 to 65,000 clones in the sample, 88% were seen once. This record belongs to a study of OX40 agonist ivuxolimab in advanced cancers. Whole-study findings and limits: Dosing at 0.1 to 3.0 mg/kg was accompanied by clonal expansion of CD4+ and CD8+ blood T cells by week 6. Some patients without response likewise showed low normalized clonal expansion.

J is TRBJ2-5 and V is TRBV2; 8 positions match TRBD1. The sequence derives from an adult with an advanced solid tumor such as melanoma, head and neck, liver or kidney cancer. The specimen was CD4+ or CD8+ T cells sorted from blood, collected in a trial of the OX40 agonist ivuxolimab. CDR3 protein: CAGLNGQGSETQYF. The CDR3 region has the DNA TGTGCCGGACTGAACGGACAGGGTAGTGAGACCCAGTACTTC.